This section outlines one TCR beta chain sequence together with its context. Its antigen remains unknown. PCR involved 60 Vbeta and 13 Jbeta primers. The repertoire was sequenced with immunoSEQ multiplex PCR; TCRdb's copy has only in-frame clones and lacks some. The table shows fewer than 200,000 clones, with 60% to 80% occurring only once. The data belong to a study of cytomegalovirus exposure and HLA in healthy donors. Trimming cost V 4 bases and J 10 bases; bases outside gene matches: 12. In germline, CDR1 is SGHRS, CDR2 YFSETQ. The CDR3 consists of 15 residues. Broader study findings: A later analysis found TCR association rates differed by HLA locus, highest for DRB1 and lowest for HLA-C. Prediction of most subjects' HLA-A and HLA-B alleles by TCR beta sequences was reportedly accurate.

The sample comprised PBMCs. The TCR sequence derives from a man in his 60s in good health and CMV-seronegative. The chain links TRBV5-1 to TRBJ2-1; 9 positions match TRBD2. The CDR3 reads CASSPGVAGANEQFF. The CDR3 DNA reads TGCGCCAGCAGCCCCGGGGTAGCGGGAGCTAACGAGCAGTTCTTC.